These T cell receptor beta chains were read from a single sample in a study of blood T cell repertoires in COVID-19. Profiling relied on immunoSEQ multiplex PCR, and the TCRdb table lists in-frame clones only, not all of them. The sample has 130,000 to 150,000 clones, around 87% seen once. The sample comprised peripheral blood. The source is a man between 18 and 35 years old with COVID-19, enrolled during active disease. Both conserved end residues are part of each CDR3. The D gene is left open where the match is weak. Clone sizes are given selectively: once, few, many, or a class where the clone is expanded.

size	V	D	J	DNA	CDR3
few	TRBV28	-	TRBJ1-3	TGTGCCAGCAGTTTAGGGGGGTCTGGAAACACCATATATTTT	CASSLGGSGNTIYF
-	TRBV5-6	-	TRBJ1-2	TGTGCCAGCAGCTGGGGACGGGGGTGGCGGAATGGCTACACCTTC	CASSWGRGWRNGYTF
-	TRBV5-1	-	TRBJ2-7	TGCGCCAGCAGCGCCTCCCAGGGGCGGGGGTCCTACGAGCAGTACTTC	CASSASQGRGSYEQYF
once	TRBV4-1	TRBD1	TRBJ1-6	TGCGCCAGCAGCCAAGATCATTACGGACAGGCGGTAATAAATTCACCCCTCCACTTT	CASSQDHYGQAVINSPLHF
once	TRBV5-1	TRBD1	TRBJ2-1	TGCGCCAGCAGCTTGGGGGACAGGGGGCCCAACAATGAGCAGTTCTTC	CASSLGDRGPNNEQFF
-	TRBV4-3	-	TRBJ2-2	TGCGCCAGCAGCCACGGACAGTATGTGTTTTTT	CASSHGQYVFF
-	TRBV6-6	-	TRBJ2-3	TGTGCCAGCAGCGGGACTGAAGTCACAGATACGCAGTATTTT	CASSGTEVTDTQYF
-	TRBV6-5	TRBD1	TRBJ1-2	TGTGCCAGCAGTTCCACAGGGGCTCGCTATGGCTACACCTTC	CASSSTGARYGYTF
few	TRBV5-1	-	TRBJ1-1	TGCGCCAGCAGACCCTTACAGGGTAGTACTGAAGCTTTCTTT	CASRPLQGSTEAFF
-	TRBV28	TRBD1	TRBJ2-1	TGTGCCAGCAGTTTTAGCCCTTTCGGGAGAGGACAGGGGGCAGGTAGGCAGTTCTTC	CASSFSPFGRGQGAGRQFF
-	TRBV7-9	TRBD1	TRBJ2-7	TGTGCCAGCAGCTTAGGGCGGACAGGCCCTCGGGAGCAGTACTTC	CASSLGRTGPREQYF
-	TRBV30	-	TRBJ2-1	TGTGCCTGGCTTGGACGGGGTGGTGGACCGAATGAGCAGTTCTTC	CAWLGRGGGPNEQFF
-	TRBV18	TRBD1	TRBJ1-5	TGTGCCAGCTCACCGACGGGACAGAGCAATCAGCCCCAGCATTTT	CASSPTGQSNQPQHF
-	TRBV5-1	-	TRBJ1-1	TGCGCCAGCAGCCACCCAGAGAACACTGAAGCTTTCTTT	CASSHPENTEAFF
-	TRBV5-1	-	TRBJ1-2	TGCGCCAGCAGCCAAGGGACATACTCTACTAACTATGGCTACACCTTC	CASSQGTYSTNYGYTF
-	TRBV14	-	TRBJ1-5	TGTGCCAGCAGCCAAGGCGAGAAGGGGCAGCATTTT	CASSQGEKGQHF